These 11 T cell receptor beta chains were sequenced from one sample in a study of OX40 agonist ivuxolimab in advanced cancers. The protocol was immunoSEQ multiplex PCR, while the TCRdb copy is restricted to in-frame clones and leaves out a portion. The sample has about 100,000 clones, approximately 90% seen once. Sequencing used CD4+ or CD8+ T cells sorted from blood, obtained in a trial of the OX40 agonist ivuxolimab. Source of these receptors: an adult with an advanced solid tumor such as melanoma, head and neck, liver or kidney cancer.

This sequence joins TRBV7-9 and TRBJ2-7; maybe TRBD2 (5 bases). Looked up from germline, CDR1 is SEHNR and CDR2 is FQNEAQ (reference sequence). The V end lost 5 bases, the J end lost 0 bases, and 11 bases lay between the germline ends. The CDR3 covers 14 residues. Written as DNA, the CDR3 is TGTGCCAGCAGCCTCGCTGGGAGCTCCTACGAGCAGTACTTC. Its translation is CASSLAGSSYEQYF.

The chain is built from TRBV5-4 and TRBJ2-3, with D perhaps matching TRBD1 (5 bases). The CDR3 spans 14 residues. Germline CDR1 reads SGHNT; CDR2 reads YYREEE (reference sequence). The V and J ends lost 5 bases and 0 bases respectively, with 10 bases between them. For the CDR3, the DNA is TGTGCCAGCAGTTCCCAGGGCAGCACAGATACGCAGTATTTT. It codes for CASSSQGSTDTQYF.

This chain uses TRBV5-4 with TRBJ2-5; TRBD1 aligns across 9 bases. Germline trimming cut 4 bases from V and 1 base from J; bases unmatched to any gene: 5. CDR1 and CDR2 (germline): SGHNT, YYREEE (reference sequence). This CDR3 has 15 amino acids. The CDR3 reads CASSPPGQGQETQYF. CDR3 in DNA: TGTGCCAGCAGCCCCCCGGGACAGGGCCAAGAGACCCAGTACTTC.

This sequence joins TRBV7-6 and TRBJ2-7; weak D call: TRBD1 (5 bases). The germline V gene has CDR1 SGHVS and CDR2 FNYEAQ. This CDR3 contains 14 residues. Trimming pared 1 base from V and 3 bases from J, leaving 10 bases between. CDR3 nucleotide sequence: TGTGCCAGCAGCTTAGGGGGCAGAGGCTACGAGCAGTACTTC. It is translated as CASSLGGRGYEQYF.

The gene calls are TRBV19 and TRBJ1-3; tentatively, D is TRBD1 (5 bases). With 5 bases removed from V and 4 bases from J, the gap between germline ends came to 18 bases. Germline V gene data show CDR1 as LNHDA and CDR2 as SQIVND (reference sequence). The CDR3 is 16 amino acids. Here the CDR3 reads CASSVLGLEGGNTIYF. Written as DNA, the CDR3 is TGTGCCAGTAGTGTACTGGGACTTGAAGGCGGAAACACCATATATTTT.

The CDR3 DNA reads TGTGCCTGGAGCGGGTCGGGACAGCCGAATTCACCCCTCCACTTT. As protein: CAWSGSGQPNSPLHF. The V call is TRBV30, the J call TRBJ1-6; 7 nucleotides align to TRBD1. The junction had 9 bases not matched to a gene; V was cut back by 3 bases and J by 7 bases. The CDR3 runs to 15 residues. The germline V gene encodes CDR1 GTSNPN and CDR2 SVGIG (reference sequence).

V usage is TRBV5-1 and J usage is TRBJ2-7; 7 bases match TRBD1. The ends lost 6 bases at V and 0 bases at J; junction bases unmatched: 6. The germline V gene has CDR1 SGHRS and CDR2 YFSETQ. The CDR3 length is 14 residues. CDR3 DNA: TGCGCCAGCACGACAGGGTCCAGCTCCTACGAGCAGTACTTC. Translation gives CASTTGSSSYEQYF.

The rearrangement joins TRBV7-3 to TRBJ1-6; 7 bases match TRBD1. Trimming took 5 bases from V and 5 from J; bases not matched to a gene: 6. Germline V gene data show CDR1 as SGHTA and CDR2 as FQGTGA. The CDR3 extends over 15 amino acids. The CDR3 region has the DNA TGTGCCAGCAGCCTACAGGGGTCGGATAATTCACCCCTCCACTTT. Its protein is CASSLQGSDNSPLHF.

The chain joins TRBV27 to TRBJ1-4, with D perhaps matching TRBD1 (6 bases). Trimming removed 2 bases at V and 3 bases at J, with 16 bases between. The germline CDR1 and CDR2 sequences are MNHEY and SMNVEV (reference sequence). This CDR3 is 17 amino acids long. CDR3 nucleotides: TGTGCCAGCAGTTTAAGGGCCAGGGGACGGTCTAATGAAAAACTGTTTTTT. This codes for CASSLRARGRSNEKLFF.

The rearrangement joins TRBV6-1 to TRBJ2-3, with TRBD2 matching 11 bases. Germline lookup yields CDR1 MNHNS and CDR2 SASEGT. J lost 5 bases, V lost 3 bases, and 13 bases had no gene match. The CDR3 has 18 amino acids. CDR3 amino acids: CASSDKLPGLAEKDTQYF. The CDR3 DNA sequence: TGTGCCAGCAGTGACAAACTCCCGGGACTAGCGGAGAAAGATACGCAGTATTTT.

This clone was observed a few times. The chain couples TRBV2 to TRBJ1-1; 7 nucleotides align to TRBD1. CDR3 length equals 13 residues. CDR1 SNHLY and CDR2 FYNNEI come from the germline V gene. After removal of 7 bases from V and 5 bases from J, the junction contained 7 bases not matched to a gene. CDR3: CASTRDSQTEAFF. CDR3 bases: TGTGCCAGCACCCGGGACAGCCAGACTGAAGCTTTCTTT. Supplemented by reference TRBV2 and TRBJ1-1, the full variable domain reads EPEVTQTPSHQVTQMGQEVILRCVPISNHLYFYWYRQILGQKVEFLVSFYNNEISEKSEIFDDQFSVERPDGSNFTLKIRSTKLEDSAMYFCASTRDSQTEAFFGQGTRLTVV.